This T cell receptor beta chain derives from a study of shared clonotypes between healthy human individuals. Study-wide background: Three plates each covered CD4 naive and memory; CD8 naive two, CD8 memory one. Broader study findings: Naive subsets generally had larger estimated richness than memory subsets. Against clonotypes common to all four donors, non-shared ones had lower generation probabilities.

This clone showed up just a few times. What it binds is not known. This sample includes further DNA sequences coding for the same CDR3. This table comes from immunoSEQ multiplex PCR, and its TCRdb copy is limited to in-frame clones, with some not included. The sample lists some 2,100,000 clones; about 92% were seen once. Terminally differentiated effector memory CD45RA+ cells were left out of the naive CD8 fraction, which was CD45RO-negative and positively selected for CCR7. This receptor was taken from a man aged 18 to 30 in good health. Some clones in this sample may be carry-over from other donors' samples. The sequenced material came from naive CD8+ T cells from PBMCs.

CDR3 sequence (DNA): TGTGCCAGTAGTAGTCTAGCGGGAGCCTACGAGCAGTACTTC. Its protein product is CASSSLAGAYEQYF. The chain links TRBV19 to TRBJ2-7; 10 positions agree with TRBD2. Germline V gene sequence: CDR1 LNHDA, CDR2 SQIVND (reference sequence). The CDR3 runs to 14 residues. V shed 4 bases and J 2 bases; nucleotides not matched to a gene: 2.